This T cell receptor (beta chain) was sequenced for a study of blood T cell repertoires in COVID-19. The CDR3 has 17 residues. V lost 2 bases and J lost 3, with 17 bases in between. The germline gives CDR1 SGHNT, CDR2 YENEEA. The method was immunoSEQ multiplex PCR; TCRdb's version includes in-frame clones alone and lacks a portion of them. The sample carries over 150,000 clones, about four fifths recorded once. The chain carries TRBV11-3 and TRBJ1-5, with a tentative D call TRBD1 (5 bases). This clonotype was obtained from a man aged 18 to 29 with active or convalescent COVID-19. Specimen: peripheral blood. This chain's CDR3 is CASSLKPRDRNNQPQHF. Here the CDR3 DNA reads TGTGCCAGCAGCTTAAAACCCCGCGACAGAAACAATCAGCCCCAGCATTTT.